Sequencing of this T cell receptor beta chain was carried out in a study of T-cell memory formation after mild COVID-19. Study-level points and caveats: Those CD4+ clones that contracted were mainly in CM and EM (CD8+ ones in EMRA).

V dropped 10 bases and J dropped 1; count of bases not matched to a gene: 6. Germline loops: CDR1 MNHEY, CDR2 SVGAGI. The CDR3 consists of 13 residues. TCRdb redid the calling of the 5' RACE reads with MiXCR, one entry per CDR3 protein. Altogether about 560,000 distinct CDR3 sequences are present, approximately 21% being singletons, with the ten largest covering around 7.7%. On this clonotype: Its antigen remains unidentified.

Sequencing input: PBMCs or a T cell subset sorted from them (not recorded which). The receptor was isolated from an adult woman who had mild COVID-19 (a few samples of this study predate the infection). Cell type and time point are not known. This rearrangement joins TRBV6-5 to TRBJ1-2; TRBD1 matches 7 bases. In nucleotides, the CDR3 is TGTGCCACCCGACAGGGACTTAACTATGGCTACACCTTC. Protein: CATRQGLNYGYTF.